This T cell receptor beta chain was documented in a study of breast tumors, draining lymph nodes, adjacent tissues. One entry per CDR3 protein, called by TCRdb with MiXCR from the multiplex PCR reads. The table lists 270,000 or so distinct CDR3 sequences, under 35% of them singletons. Germline lookup yields CDR1 DFQATT and CDR2 SNEGSKA (reference sequence). CDR3 length: 16 residues. The V end lost 3 bases, the J end lost 3 bases, and 21 bases lay between the germline ends. Study-wide points: That most tumor T cells come from lymph nodes remained unproven.

This clonotype was seen repeatedly, ten times or more. Its specificity is not known. Axillary draining lymph nodes of breast cancer patients supplied the node samples. V gene TRBV20-1 combines with J gene TRBJ2-7, with D tentatively TRBD2 (6 bases). This sequence originates from a female donor with breast cancer. Some clones in this sample may be carry-over from other donors' samples. Sequencing was done on a sample of axillary lymph node tissue. The CDR3 protein is CSASARRGPGGYEQYF. CDR3 bases: TGCAGTGCTAGTGCGCGGCGGGGTCCCGGCGGCTACGAGCAGTACTTC.